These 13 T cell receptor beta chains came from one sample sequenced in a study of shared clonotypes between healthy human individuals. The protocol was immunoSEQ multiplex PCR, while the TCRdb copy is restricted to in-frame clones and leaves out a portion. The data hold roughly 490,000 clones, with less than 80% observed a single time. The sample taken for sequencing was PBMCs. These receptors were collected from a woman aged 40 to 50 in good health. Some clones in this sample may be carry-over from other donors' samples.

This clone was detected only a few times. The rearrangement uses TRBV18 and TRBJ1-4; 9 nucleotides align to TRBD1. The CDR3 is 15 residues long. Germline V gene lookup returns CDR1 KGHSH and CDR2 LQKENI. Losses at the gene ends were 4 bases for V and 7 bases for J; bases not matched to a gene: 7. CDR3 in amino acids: CASSQSTGGGEKLFF. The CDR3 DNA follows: TGTGCCAGCTCACAGAGCACAGGGGGCGGTGAAAAACTGTTTTTT. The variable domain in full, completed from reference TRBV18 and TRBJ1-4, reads NAGVMQNPRHLVRRRGQEARLRCSPMKGHSHVYWYRQLPEEGLKFMVYLQKENIIDESGMPKERFSAEFPKEGPSILRIQQVVRGDSAAYFCASSQSTGGGEKLFFGSGTQLSVL.

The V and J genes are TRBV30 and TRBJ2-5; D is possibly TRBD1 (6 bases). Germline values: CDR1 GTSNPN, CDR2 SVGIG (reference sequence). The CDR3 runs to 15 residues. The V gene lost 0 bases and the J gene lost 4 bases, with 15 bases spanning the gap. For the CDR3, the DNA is TGTGCCTGGAGTGTGGTTCAGGGGCGCGGAGAGACCCAGTACTTC. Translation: CAWSVVQGRGETQYF.

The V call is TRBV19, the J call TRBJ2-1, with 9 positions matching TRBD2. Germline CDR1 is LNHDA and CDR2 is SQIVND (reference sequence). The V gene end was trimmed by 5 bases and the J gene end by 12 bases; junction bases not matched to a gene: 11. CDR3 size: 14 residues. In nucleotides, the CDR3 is TGTGCCAGTAGTCCGTCTAGCGGGGAGATAGGGCAGTTCTTC. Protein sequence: CASSPSSGEIGQFF.

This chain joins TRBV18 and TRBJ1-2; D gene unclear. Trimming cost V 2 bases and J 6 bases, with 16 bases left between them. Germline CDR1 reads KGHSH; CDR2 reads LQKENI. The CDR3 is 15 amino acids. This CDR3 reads CASSPSQTNIDGYTF. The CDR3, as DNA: TGTGCCAGCTCACCAAGCCAGACAAATATCGATGGCTACACCTTC.

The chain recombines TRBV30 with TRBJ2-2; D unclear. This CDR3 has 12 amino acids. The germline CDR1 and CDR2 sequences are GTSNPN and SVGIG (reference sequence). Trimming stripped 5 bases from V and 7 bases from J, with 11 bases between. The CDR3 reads CAWDDGRGELFF. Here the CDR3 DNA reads TGTGCCTGGGATGACGGCCGCGGGGAGCTGTTTTTT.

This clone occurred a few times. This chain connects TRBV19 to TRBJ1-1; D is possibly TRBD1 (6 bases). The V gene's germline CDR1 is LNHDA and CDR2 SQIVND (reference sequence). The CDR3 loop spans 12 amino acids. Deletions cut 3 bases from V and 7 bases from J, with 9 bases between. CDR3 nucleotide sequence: TGTGCCAGTAGTATTCCAGGGGATGAAGCTTTCTTT. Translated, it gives CASSIPGDEAFF.

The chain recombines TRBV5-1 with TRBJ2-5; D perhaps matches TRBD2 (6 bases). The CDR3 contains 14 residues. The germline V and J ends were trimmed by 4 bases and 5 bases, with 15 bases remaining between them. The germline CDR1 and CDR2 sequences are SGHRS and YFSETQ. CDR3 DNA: TGCGCCAGCAGCGCGGGACCAACGCGGGAGACCCAGTACTTC. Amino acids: CASSAGPTRETQYF.

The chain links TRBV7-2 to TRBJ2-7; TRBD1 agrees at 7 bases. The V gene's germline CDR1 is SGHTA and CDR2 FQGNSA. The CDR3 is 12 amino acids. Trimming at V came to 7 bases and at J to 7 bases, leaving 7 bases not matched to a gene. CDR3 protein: CASTSNRGEQYF. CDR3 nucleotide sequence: TGTGCCAGCACCTCCAACAGGGGAGAGCAGTACTTC.

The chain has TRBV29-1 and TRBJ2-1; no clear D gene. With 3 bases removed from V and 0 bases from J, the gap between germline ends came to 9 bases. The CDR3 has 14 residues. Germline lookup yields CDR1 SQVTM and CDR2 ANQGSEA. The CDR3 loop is CSVDRDSSYNEQFF. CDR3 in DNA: TGCAGCGTTGACAGAGATAGCTCCTACAATGAGCAGTTCTTC.

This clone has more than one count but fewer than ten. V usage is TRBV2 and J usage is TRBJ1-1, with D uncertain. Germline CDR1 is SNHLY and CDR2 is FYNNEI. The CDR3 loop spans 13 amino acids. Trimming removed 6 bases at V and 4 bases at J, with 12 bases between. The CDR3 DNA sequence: TGTGCCAGCAGCTACCGCGTGGTCACTGAAGCTTTCTTT. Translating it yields CASSYRVVTEAFF.

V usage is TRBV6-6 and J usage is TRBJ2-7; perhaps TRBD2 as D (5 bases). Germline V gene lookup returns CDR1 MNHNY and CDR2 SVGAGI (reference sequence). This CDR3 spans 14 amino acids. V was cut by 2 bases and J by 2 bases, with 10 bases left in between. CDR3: CASSYEGTAYEQYF. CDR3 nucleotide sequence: TGTGCCAGCAGTTACGAGGGTACCGCCTACGAGCAGTACTTC.

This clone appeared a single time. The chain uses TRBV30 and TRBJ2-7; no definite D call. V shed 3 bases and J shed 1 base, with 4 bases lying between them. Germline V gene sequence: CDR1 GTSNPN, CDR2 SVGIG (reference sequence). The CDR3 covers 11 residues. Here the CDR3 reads CAWSESYEQYF. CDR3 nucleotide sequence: TGTGCCTGGAGCGAATCCTACGAGCAGTACTTC.

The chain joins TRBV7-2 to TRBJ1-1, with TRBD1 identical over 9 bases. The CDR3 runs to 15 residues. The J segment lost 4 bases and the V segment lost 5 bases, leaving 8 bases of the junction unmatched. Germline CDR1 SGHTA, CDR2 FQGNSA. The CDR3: CASSPGQGLGTEAFF. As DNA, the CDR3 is TGTGCCAGCAGCCCAGGACAGGGGTTGGGCACTGAAGCTTTCTTT.